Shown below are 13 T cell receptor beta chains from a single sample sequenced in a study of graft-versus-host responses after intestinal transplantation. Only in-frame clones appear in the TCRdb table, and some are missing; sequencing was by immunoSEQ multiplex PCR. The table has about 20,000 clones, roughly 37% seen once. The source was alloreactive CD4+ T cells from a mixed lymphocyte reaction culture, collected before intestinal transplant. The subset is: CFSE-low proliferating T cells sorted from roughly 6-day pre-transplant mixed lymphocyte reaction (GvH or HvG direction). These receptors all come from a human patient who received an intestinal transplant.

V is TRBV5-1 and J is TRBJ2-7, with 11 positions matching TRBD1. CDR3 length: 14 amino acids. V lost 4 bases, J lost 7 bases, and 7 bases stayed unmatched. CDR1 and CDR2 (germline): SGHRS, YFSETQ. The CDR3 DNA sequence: TGCGCCAGCAGCAATGGACAGGGGGCGAGGGAGCAGTACTTC. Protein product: CASSNGQGAREQYF.

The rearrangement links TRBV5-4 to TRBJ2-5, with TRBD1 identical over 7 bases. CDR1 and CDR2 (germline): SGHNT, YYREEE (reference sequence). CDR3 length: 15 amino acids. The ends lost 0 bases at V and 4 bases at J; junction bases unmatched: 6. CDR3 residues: CASSLAGQAGETQYF. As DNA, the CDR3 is TGTGCCAGCAGCTTGGCCGGACAGGCGGGAGAGACCCAGTACTTC.

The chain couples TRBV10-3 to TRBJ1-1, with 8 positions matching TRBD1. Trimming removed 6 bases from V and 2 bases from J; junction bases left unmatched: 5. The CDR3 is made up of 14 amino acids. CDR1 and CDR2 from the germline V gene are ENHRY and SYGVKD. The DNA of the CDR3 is TGTGCCATCAGAGCGGGACAGGTTAACACTGAAGCTTTCTTT. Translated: CAIRAGQVNTEAFF.

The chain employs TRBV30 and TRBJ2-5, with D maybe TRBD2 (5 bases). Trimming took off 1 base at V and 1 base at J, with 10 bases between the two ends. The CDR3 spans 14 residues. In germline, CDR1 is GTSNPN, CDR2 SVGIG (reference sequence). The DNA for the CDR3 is TGTGCCTGGAGTGAAAGACTACTCCAAGAGACCCAGTACTTC. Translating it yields CAWSERLLQETQYF.

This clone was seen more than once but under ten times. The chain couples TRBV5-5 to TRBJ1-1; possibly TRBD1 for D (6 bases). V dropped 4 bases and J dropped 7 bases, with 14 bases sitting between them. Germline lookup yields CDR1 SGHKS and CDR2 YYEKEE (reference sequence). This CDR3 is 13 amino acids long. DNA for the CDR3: TGTGCCAGCAGCCCCAGGGGATGGGGTGAAGCTTTCTTT. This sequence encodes CASSPRGWGEAFF.

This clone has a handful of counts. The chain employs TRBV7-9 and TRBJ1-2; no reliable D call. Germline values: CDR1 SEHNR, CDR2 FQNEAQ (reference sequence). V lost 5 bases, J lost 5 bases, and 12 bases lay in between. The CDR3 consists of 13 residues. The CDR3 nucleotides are TGTGCCAGCAGCCGCGATCTATGGTATGGCTACACCTTC. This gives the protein CASSRDLWYGYTF.

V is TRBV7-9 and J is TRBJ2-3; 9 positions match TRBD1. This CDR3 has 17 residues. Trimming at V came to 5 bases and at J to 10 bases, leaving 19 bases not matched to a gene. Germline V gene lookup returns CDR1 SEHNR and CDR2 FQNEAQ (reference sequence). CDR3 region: CASSPSKQGAQTTAQYF. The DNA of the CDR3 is TGTGCCAGCAGCCCCTCCAAACAGGGGGCGCAGACAACAGCGCAGTATTTT.

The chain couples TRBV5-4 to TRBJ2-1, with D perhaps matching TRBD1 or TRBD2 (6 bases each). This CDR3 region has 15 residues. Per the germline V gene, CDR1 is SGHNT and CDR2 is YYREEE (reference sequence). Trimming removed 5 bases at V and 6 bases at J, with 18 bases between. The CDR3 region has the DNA TGTGCCAGCAGTCTACAGGGAGTGGGGGGCAATGAGCAGTTCTTC. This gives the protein CASSLQGVGGNEQFF.

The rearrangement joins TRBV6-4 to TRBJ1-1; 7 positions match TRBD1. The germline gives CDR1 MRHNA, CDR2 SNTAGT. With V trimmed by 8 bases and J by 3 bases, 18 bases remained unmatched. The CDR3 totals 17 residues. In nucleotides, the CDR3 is TGTGCCAGCGTCTTTAACAGGGGCACGGTAGGGTACACTGAAGCTTTCTTT. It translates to CASVFNRGTVGYTEAFF.

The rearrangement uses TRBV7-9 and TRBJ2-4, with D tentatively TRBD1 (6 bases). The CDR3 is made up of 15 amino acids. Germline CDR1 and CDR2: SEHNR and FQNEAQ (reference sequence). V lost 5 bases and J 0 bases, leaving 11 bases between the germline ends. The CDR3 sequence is CASSVGQLAKNIQYF. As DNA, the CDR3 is TGTGCCAGCAGCGTCGGACAGTTAGCCAAAAACATTCAGTACTTC.

CDR3 sequence: CASSLAAGNNEQFF. DNA of the CDR3: TGTGCCAGCAGCCTTGCGGCGGGGAACAATGAGCAGTTCTTC. The rearrangement uses TRBV7-9 and TRBJ2-1, with a weak D call TRBD2 (6 bases). This CDR3 is 14 amino acids long. The V gene lost 5 bases and the J gene lost 5 bases, with 13 bases spanning the gap. Germline CDR1 is SEHNR and CDR2 is FQNEAQ (reference sequence).

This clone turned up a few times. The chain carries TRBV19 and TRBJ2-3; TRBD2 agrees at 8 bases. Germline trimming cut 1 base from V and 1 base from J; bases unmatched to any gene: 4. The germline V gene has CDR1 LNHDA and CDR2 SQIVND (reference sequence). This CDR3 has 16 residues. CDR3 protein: CASSIAGGYRTDTQYF. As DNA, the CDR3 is TGTGCCAGTAGTATAGCGGGGGGGTACCGCACAGATACGCAGTATTTT. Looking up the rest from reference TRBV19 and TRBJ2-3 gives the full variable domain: DGGITQSPKYLFRKEGQNVTLSCEQNLNHDAMYWYRQDPGQGLRLIYYSQIVNDFQKGDIAEGYSVSREKKESFPLTVTSAQKNPTAFYLCASSIAGGYRTDTQYFGPGTRLTVL.

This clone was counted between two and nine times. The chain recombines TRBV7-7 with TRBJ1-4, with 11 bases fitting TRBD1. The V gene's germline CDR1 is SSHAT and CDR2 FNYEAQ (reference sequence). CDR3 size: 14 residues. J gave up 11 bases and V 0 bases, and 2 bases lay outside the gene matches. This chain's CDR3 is CASSLADRGHKLFF. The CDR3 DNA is TGTGCCAGCAGCTTAGCGGACAGGGGGCACAAACTGTTTTTT.